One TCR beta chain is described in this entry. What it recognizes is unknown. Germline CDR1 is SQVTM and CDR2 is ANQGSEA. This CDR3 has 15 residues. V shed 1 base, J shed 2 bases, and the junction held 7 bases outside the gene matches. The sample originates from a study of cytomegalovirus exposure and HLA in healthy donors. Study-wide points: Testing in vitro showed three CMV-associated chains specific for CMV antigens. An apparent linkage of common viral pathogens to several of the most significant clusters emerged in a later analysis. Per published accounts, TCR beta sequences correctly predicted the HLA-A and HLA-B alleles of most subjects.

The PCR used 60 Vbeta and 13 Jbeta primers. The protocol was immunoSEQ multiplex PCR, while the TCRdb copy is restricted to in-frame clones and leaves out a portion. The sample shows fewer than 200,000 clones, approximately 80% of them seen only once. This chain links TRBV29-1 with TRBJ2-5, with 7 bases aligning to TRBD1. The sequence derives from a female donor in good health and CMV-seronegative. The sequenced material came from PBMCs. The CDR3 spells CSVEGWGQPQETQYF. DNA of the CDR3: TGCAGCGTTGAAGGGTGGGGACAGCCACAAGAGACCCAGTACTTC.